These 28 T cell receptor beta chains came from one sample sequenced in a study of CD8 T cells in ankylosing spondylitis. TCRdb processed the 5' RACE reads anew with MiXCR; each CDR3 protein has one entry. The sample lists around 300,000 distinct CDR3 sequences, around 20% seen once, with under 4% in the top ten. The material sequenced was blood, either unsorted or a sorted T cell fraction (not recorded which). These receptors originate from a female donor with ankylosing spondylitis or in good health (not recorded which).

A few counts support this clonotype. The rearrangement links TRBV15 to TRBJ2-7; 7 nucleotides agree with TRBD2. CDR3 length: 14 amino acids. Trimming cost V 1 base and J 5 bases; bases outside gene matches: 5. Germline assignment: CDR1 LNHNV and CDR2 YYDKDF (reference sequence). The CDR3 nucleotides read TGTGCCACCAGCAGAGGCGGGAGTAGGGACGAGCAGTACTTC. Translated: CATSRGGSRDEQYF.

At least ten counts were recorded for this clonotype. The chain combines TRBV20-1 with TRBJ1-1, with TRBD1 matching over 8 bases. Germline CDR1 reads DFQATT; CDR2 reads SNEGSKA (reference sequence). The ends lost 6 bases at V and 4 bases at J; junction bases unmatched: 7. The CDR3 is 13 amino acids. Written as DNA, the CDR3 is TGCAGTGCCGCGACAGGGGTGGGCACTGAAGCTTTCTTT. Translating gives CSAATGVGTEAFF.

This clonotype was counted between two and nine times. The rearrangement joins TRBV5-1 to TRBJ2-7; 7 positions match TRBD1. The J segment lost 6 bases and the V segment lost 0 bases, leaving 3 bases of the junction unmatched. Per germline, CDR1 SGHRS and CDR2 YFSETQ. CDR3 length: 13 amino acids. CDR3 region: CASSLGDRVEQYF. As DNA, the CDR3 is TGCGCCAGCAGCTTGGGGGACAGAGTCGAGCAGTACTTC.

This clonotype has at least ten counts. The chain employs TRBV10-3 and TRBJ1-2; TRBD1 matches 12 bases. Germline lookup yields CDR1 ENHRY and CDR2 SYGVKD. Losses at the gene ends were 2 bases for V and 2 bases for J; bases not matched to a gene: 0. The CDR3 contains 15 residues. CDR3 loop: CAISEGTGGNYGYTF. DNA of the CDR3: TGTGCCATCAGTGAGGGGACAGGGGGCAACTATGGCTACACCTTC.

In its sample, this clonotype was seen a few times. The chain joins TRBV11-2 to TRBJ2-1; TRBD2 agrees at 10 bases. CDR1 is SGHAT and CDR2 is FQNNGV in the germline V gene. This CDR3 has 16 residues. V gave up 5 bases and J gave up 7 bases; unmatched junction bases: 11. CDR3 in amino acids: CASSVTPAGGGNEQFF. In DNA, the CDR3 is TGTGCCAGCAGCGTTACCCCAGCGGGAGGGGGTAATGAGCAGTTCTTC.

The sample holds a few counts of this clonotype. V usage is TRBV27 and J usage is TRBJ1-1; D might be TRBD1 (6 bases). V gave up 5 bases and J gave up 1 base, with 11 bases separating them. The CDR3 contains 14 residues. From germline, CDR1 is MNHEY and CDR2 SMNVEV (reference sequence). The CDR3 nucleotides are TGTGCCAGCAGTCGGCAGGGGAGGAACACTGAAGCTTTCTTT. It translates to CASSRQGRNTEAFF.

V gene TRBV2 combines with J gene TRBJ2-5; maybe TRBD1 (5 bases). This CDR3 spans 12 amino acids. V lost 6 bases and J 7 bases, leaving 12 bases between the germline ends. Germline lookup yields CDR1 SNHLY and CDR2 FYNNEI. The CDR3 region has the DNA TGTGCCAGCAGAGGGGTAACGGGGACCCAGTACTTC. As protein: CASRGVTGTQYF.

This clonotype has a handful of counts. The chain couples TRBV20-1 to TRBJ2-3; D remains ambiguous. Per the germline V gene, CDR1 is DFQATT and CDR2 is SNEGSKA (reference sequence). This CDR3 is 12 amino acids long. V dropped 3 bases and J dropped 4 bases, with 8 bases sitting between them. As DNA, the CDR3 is TGCAGTGCTAGGGGGTCAGCAGATACGCAGTATTTT. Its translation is CSARGSADTQYF.

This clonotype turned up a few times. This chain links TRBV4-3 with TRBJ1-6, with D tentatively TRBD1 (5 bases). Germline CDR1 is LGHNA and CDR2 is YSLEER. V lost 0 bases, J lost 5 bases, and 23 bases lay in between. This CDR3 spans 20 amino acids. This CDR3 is CASSQEAAGLLGGDNSPLHF. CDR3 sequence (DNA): TGCGCCAGCAGCCAAGAAGCGGCAGGGCTCCTCGGCGGGGATAATTCACCCCTCCACTTT.

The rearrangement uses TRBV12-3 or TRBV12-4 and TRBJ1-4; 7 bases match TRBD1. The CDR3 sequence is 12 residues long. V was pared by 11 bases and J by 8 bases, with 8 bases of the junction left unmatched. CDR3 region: CASRGTVEKLFF. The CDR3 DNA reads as TGTGCCTCTAGGGGGACAGTCGAAAAACTGTTTTTT.

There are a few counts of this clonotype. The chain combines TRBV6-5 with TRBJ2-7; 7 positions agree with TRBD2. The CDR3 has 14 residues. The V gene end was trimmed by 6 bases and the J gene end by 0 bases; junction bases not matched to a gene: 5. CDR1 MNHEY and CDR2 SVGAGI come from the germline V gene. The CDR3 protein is CASRLAGHSYEQYF. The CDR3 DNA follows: TGTGCCAGCAGGTTAGCGGGCCACTCCTACGAGCAGTACTTC.

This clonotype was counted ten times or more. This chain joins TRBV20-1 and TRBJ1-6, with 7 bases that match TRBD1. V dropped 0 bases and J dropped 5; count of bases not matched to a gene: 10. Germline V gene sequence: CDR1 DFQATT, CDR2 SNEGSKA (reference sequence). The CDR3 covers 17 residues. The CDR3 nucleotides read TGCAGTGCTAGAGATGGTCAGGGGGTGACTAATAATTCACCCCTCCACTTT. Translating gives CSARDGQGVTNNSPLHF.

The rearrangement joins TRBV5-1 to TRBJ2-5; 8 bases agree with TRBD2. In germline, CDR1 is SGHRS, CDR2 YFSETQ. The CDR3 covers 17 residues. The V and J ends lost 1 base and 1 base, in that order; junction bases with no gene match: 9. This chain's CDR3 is CASSLFGIAGLQETQYF. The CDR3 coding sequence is TGCGCCAGCAGCTTGTTTGGAATAGCGGGACTCCAAGAGACCCAGTACTTC. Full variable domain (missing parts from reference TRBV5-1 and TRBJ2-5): KAGVTQTPRYLIKTRGQQVTLSCSPISGHRSVSWYQQTPGQGLQFLFEYFSETQRNKGNFPGRFSGRQFSNSRSEMNVSTLELGDSALYLCASSLFGIAGLQETQYFGPGTRLLVL.

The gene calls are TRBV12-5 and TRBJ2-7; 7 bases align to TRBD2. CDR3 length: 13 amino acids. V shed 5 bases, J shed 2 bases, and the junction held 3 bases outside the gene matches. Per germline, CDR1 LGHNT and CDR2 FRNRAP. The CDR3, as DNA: TGTGCTAGTGGTGCAGGGACTACCTACGAGCAGTACTTC. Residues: CASGAGTTYEQYF.

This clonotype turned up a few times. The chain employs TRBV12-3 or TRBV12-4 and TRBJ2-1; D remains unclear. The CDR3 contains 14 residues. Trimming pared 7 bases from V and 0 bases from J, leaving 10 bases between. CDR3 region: CASTPPSSYNEQFF. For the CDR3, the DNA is TGTGCCAGCACCCCTCCTAGCTCCTACAATGAGCAGTTCTTC.

In DNA, the CDR3 is TGCAGTGCTAGACCCACGGGGGCTCTAGCCAAAAACATTCAGTACTTC. This gives the protein CSARPTGALAKNIQYF. The rearrangement uses TRBV20-1 and TRBJ2-4; D is tentatively TRBD1 or TRBD2 (6 bases each). The CDR3 spans 16 residues. Germline-derived CDR1 and CDR2 are DFQATT and SNEGSKA (reference sequence). Trimming removed 2 bases from V and 0 bases from J, with 14 bases in between.

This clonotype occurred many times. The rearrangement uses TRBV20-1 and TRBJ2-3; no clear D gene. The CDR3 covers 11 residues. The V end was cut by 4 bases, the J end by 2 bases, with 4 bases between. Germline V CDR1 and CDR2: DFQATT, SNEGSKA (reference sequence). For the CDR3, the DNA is TGCAGTGCTACCATCACAGATACGCAGTATTTT. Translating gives CSATITDTQYF.

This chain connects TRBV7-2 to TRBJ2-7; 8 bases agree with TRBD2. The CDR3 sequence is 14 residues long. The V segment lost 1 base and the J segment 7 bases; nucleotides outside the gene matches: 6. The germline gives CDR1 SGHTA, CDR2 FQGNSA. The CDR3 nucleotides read TGTGCCAGCAGCTTAGGGGCGGGAGGCGGGGAGCAGTACTTC. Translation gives CASSLGAGGGEQYF. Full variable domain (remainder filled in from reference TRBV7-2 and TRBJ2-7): GAGVSQSPSNKVTEKGKDVELRCDPISGHTALYWYRQSLGQGLEFLIYFQGNSAPDKSGLPSDRFSAERTGGSVSTLTIQRTQQEDSAVYLCASSLGAGGGEQYFGPGTRLTVT.

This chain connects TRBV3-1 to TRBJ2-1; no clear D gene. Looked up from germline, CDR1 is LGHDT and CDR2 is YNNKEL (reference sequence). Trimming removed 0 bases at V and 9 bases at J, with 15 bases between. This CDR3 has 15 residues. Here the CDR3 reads CASSQDGSSESEQFF. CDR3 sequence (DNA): TGTGCCAGCAGCCAAGATGGGTCTTCCGAAAGTGAGCAGTTCTTC.

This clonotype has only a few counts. The CDR3 sequence is CASSYLGAGANVLTF. Written as DNA, the CDR3 is TGTGCCAGCAGTTACTTGGGGGCTGGGGCCAACGTCCTGACTTTC. The chain combines TRBV6-5 with TRBJ2-6, with D possibly called TRBD1 or TRBD2 (5 bases each). The CDR3 extends over 15 amino acids. Trimming pared 1 base from V and 2 bases from J, leaving 6 bases between. The V gene's germline CDR1 is MNHEY and CDR2 SVGAGI.

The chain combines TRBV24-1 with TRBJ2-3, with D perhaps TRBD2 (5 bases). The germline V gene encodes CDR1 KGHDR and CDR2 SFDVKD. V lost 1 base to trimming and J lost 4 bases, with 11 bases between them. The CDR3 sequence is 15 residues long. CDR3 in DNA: TGTGCCACCAGTGATTTCGAGGGCAGCCCAGATACGCAGTATTTT. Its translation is CATSDFEGSPDTQYF.

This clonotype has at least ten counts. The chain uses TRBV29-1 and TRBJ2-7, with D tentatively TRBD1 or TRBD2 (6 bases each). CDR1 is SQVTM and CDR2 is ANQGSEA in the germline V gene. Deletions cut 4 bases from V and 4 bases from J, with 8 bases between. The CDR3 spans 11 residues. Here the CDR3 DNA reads TGCAGCGTTGGAGGGGGGTACGAGCAGTACTTC. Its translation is CSVGGGYEQYF.

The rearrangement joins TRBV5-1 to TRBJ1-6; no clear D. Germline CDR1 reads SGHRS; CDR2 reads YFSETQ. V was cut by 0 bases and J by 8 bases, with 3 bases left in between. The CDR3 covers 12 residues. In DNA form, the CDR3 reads TGCGCCAGCAGCTTGGAGGATTCACCCCTCCACTTT. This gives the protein CASSLEDSPLHF.

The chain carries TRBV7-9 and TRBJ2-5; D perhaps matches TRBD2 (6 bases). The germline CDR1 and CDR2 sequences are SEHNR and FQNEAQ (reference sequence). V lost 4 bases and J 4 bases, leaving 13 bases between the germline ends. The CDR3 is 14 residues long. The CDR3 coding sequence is TGTGCCAGCAGCTCGCCTCGGGGAGGAGAGACCCAGTACTTC. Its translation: CASSSPRGGETQYF.

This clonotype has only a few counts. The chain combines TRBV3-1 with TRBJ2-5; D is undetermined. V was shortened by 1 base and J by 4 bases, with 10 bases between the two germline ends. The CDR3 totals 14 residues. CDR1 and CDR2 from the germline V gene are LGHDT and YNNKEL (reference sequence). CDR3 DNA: TGTGCCAGCAGCCAAGGCCAGTTTGTAGAGACCCAGTACTTC. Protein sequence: CASSQGQFVETQYF.

CDR3 sequence (DNA): TGTGCCAGTAGTAGTCAAGGGGGAATCGGGGAGACCCAGTACTTC. Amino acid sequence: CASSSQGGIGETQYF. The chain is built from TRBV19 and TRBJ2-5, with D possibly TRBD1 on 6 matching bases. The CDR3 length is 15 residues. Trimming shortened V by 4 bases and J by 5 bases, and 17 bases separated the two germline ends. The germline CDR1 and CDR2 sequences are LNHDA and SQIVND (reference sequence).

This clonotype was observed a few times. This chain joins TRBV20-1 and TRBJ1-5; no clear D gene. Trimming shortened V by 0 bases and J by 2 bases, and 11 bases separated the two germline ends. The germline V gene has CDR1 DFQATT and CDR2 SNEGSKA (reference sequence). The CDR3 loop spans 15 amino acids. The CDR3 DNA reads TGCAGTGCTAGAGATAATCGGGGAGGCAATCAGCCCCAGCATTTT. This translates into CSARDNRGGNQPQHF.

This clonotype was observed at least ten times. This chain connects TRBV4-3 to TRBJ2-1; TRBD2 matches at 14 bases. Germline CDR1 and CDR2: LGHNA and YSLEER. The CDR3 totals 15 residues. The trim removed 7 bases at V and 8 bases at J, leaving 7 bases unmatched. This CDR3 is CASTLGLAGEDEQFF. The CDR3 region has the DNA TGCGCCAGCACCCTGGGACTAGCGGGAGAGGATGAGCAGTTCTTC.